The present T cell receptor beta chain was sequenced within a study of cytomegalovirus exposure and HLA in healthy donors. A multiplex PCR was run with 60 Vbeta primers and 13 Jbeta primers. Assay: immunoSEQ multiplex PCR; the TCRdb copy retains only in-frame clones and omits some. The table records about 100,000 clones, around 77% of them present only once. Study-wide results and caveats: Information on immune exposure was restricted to one variable (CMV serostatus). The authors enumerated around 150 TCR beta chains as linked to cytomegalovirus. For most subjects, TCR beta sequences were reported to predict HLA-A and HLA-B alleles with accuracy.

The CDR3 has 15 amino acids. CDR1 is MNHEY and CDR2 is SVGAGI in the germline V gene. The V segment lost 9 bases and the J segment 4 bases; nucleotides outside the gene matches: 12. This clone appeared once. The antigen is not known. The sample consisted of PBMCs. The sequence came from a male donor in good health and CMV-seropositive. This sequence joins TRBV6-5 and TRBJ2-7; 10 bases match TRBD1. The CDR3 sequence is CASPHYGTGAYEQYF. The CDR3 DNA follows: TGTGCCAGTCCCCATTACGGGACAGGGGCTTACGAGCAGTACTTC.